The 22 T cell receptor beta chains below come from one sample, sequenced in a study of CD8+ T cells in alopecia areata. The treatment here: oral pan-JAK inhibitor, 5-10 mg twice daily. In each case, RNA was isolated and then reverse transcribed into cDNA as the sequencing template. Sequenced by immunoSEQ multiplex PCR; TCRdb stores in-frame clones only, minus some. The repertoire consists of 150,000 to 250,000 clones, with roughly three fifths occurring once and the leading ten covering less than 3.5%. Sequencing used CD4+ T cells sorted from blood, obtained at week 4, from a patient treated with tofacitinib. These receptors all come from a human donor with alopecia areata.

The rearrangement uses TRBV30 and TRBJ1-6, with TRBD1 identical over 7 bases. Germline CDR1 reads GTSNPN; CDR2 reads SVGIG (reference sequence). With 0 bases clipped from V and 6 bases from J, the junction kept 5 bases outside the gene matches. This CDR3 has 15 residues. CDR3 in DNA: TGTGCCTGGAGTGTATGGGACAGCTTTAATTCACCCCTCCACTTT. Its translation is CAWSVWDSFNSPLHF. Filled out from reference TRBV30 and TRBJ1-6, the complete variable domain reads SQTIHQWPATLVQPVGSPLSLECTVEGTSNPNLYWYRQAAGRGLQLLFYSVGIGQISSEVPQNLSASRPQDRQFILSSKKLLLSDSGFYLCAWSVWDSFNSPLHFGNGTRLTVT.

V gene TRBV5-6 combines with J gene TRBJ1-1, with D uncertain. This CDR3 has 16 residues. The germline V gene encodes CDR1 SGHDT and CDR2 YYEEEE. The V end was cut by 0 bases, the J end by 3 bases, with 15 bases between. CDR3 loop: CASSLGFKIEHTEAFF. The CDR3 bases are TGTGCCAGCAGCTTGGGCTTTAAGATCGAACACACTGAAGCTTTCTTT.

The chain carries TRBV30 and TRBJ1-6; D gene unclear. V lost 3 bases to trimming and J lost 4 bases, with 13 bases between them. The CDR3 is 15 residues long. CDR1 and CDR2 (germline): GTSNPN, SVGIG (reference sequence). CDR3 sequence: CAWSTSRRYNSPLHF. The CDR3 DNA reads as TGTGCCTGGAGCACCTCCCGACGGTATAATTCACCCCTCCACTTT. Full variable domain (outside the CDR3, taken from reference TRBV30 and TRBJ1-6): SQTIHQWPATLVQPVGSPLSLECTVEGTSNPNLYWYRQAAGRGLQLLFYSVGIGQISSEVPQNLSASRPQDRQFILSSKKLLLSDSGFYLCAWSTSRRYNSPLHFGNGTRLTVT.

The CDR3 nucleotides are TGCGCCAGCAGTCCTAAGAGTGAAAAACTGTTTTTT. Translation: CASSPKSEKLFF. V is TRBV10-2 and J is TRBJ1-4, with unresolved D. The CDR3 length is 12 residues. Germline V gene lookup returns CDR1 WSHSY and CDR2 SAAADI. Trimming stripped 5 bases from V and 7 bases from J, with 8 bases between.

The rearrangement links TRBV7-2 to TRBJ2-4; D unresolved. The CDR3 totals 14 residues. The V gene lost 5 bases and the J gene lost 8 bases, with 16 bases spanning the gap. Looked up from germline, CDR1 is SGHTA and CDR2 is FQGNSA. CDR3 in DNA: TGTGCCAGCAGCCTCCCGGTCTCGAAAGACATTCAGTACTTC. It translates to CASSLPVSKDIQYF.

The chain recombines TRBV30 with TRBJ1-2; 9 nucleotides align to TRBD1. V was pared by 4 bases and J by 2 bases, with 8 bases of the junction left unmatched. CDR3 length: 15 amino acids. The V gene's germline CDR1 is GTSNPN and CDR2 SVGIG (reference sequence). CDR3 region: CAWTGTGPHNYGYTF. The CDR3 nucleotides read TGTGCCTGGACCGGGACAGGGCCACACAACTATGGCTACACCTTC.

This rearrangement joins TRBV30 to TRBJ1-4; no reliable D call. The CDR3 sequence is 14 residues long. CDR1 GTSNPN and CDR2 SVGIG come from the germline V gene (reference sequence). Trimming took off 2 bases at V and 4 bases at J, with 11 bases between the two ends. CDR3: CAWSRRRVNEKLFF. CDR3 sequence (DNA): TGTGCCTGGAGTCGGCGAAGGGTTAATGAAAAACTGTTTTTT.

This clone was detected only once. The V call is TRBV29-1, the J call TRBJ1-5; weak D call: TRBD1 (6 bases). The CDR3 runs to 12 residues. In germline, CDR1 is SQVTM, CDR2 ANQGSEA. The V and J ends lost 4 bases and 5 bases respectively, with 9 bases between them. The CDR3 DNA is TGCAGCGTTGGGGGGCTCGATCAGCCCCAGCATTTT. The encoded protein is CSVGGLDQPQHF.

This clone was counted once. The chain has TRBV7-2 and TRBJ2-3; no firm D call. The germline V gene has CDR1 SGHTA and CDR2 FQGNSA. The CDR3 is made up of 11 amino acids. Trimming shortened V by 5 bases and J by 4 bases, and 4 bases separated the two germline ends. The CDR3: CASSQSDTQYF. DNA for the CDR3: TGTGCCAGCAGCCAGTCAGATACGCAGTATTTT.

This clone has a handful of counts. The rearrangement links TRBV29-1 to TRBJ2-7, with 8 bases lining up with TRBD1. This CDR3 comprises 13 residues. The V segment lost 7 bases and the J segment 2 bases; nucleotides outside the gene matches: 7. CDR1 and CDR2 (germline): SQVTM, ANQGSEA. CDR3 coding DNA: TGCAGCGCTACAGGGGGATTTACCTACGAGCAGTACTTC. It is translated as CSATGGFTYEQYF.

V and J are TRBV19 and TRBJ1-1; D is undetermined. V gave up 1 base and J gave up 2 bases, with 8 bases separating them. The V gene's germline CDR1 is LNHDA and CDR2 SQIVND (reference sequence). The CDR3 is 14 amino acids. The chain's CDR3 is CASSIGTANTEAFF. The CDR3 coding sequence is TGTGCCAGTAGTATAGGAACGGCTAACACTGAAGCTTTCTTT.

A few counts support this clone. The chain links TRBV19 to TRBJ1-2; TRBD1 matches 7 bases. The CDR3 has 16 amino acids. J lost 0 bases, V lost 8 bases, and 12 bases had no gene match. The germline gives CDR1 LNHDA, CDR2 SQIVND (reference sequence). The DNA for the CDR3 is TGTGCCAGTGGACGCGGGACAGCCGTTGCTAACTATGGCTACACCTTC. Translated, it gives CASGRGTAVANYGYTF.

This chain connects TRBV10-3 to TRBJ1-6; no reliable D call. Looked up from germline, CDR1 is ENHRY and CDR2 is SYGVKD. There are 16 residues in the CDR3. Trimming shortened V by 0 bases and J by 6 bases, and 12 bases separated the two germline ends. The CDR3 DNA reads as TGTGCCATCAGTGAGTCCGGCAGGCTCCTTAATTCACCCCTCCACTTT. The encoded protein is CAISESGRLLNSPLHF.

The rearrangement uses TRBV28 and TRBJ2-5; D might be TRBD2 (5 bases). Trimming took off 6 bases at V and 5 bases at J, with 13 bases between the two ends. Germline CDR1 reads MDHEN; CDR2 reads SYDVKM. The CDR3 consists of 13 residues. This chain's CDR3 is CASSLSLDETQYF. The DNA for the CDR3 is TGTGCCAGCAGCCTGTCACTAGATGAGACCCAGTACTTC.

The chain employs TRBV7-2 and TRBJ2-3, with D perhaps matching TRBD2 (7 bases). This CDR3 is built from 15 residues. Germline CDR1 and CDR2: SGHTA and FQGNSA. Trimming shortened V by 4 bases and J by 5 bases, and 16 bases separated the two germline ends. CDR3 protein: CASSWRGGLGDTQYF. The DNA of the CDR3 is TGTGCCAGCAGCTGGAGGGGGGGCCTTGGAGATACGCAGTATTTT.

The rearrangement joins TRBV9 to TRBJ2-7; D might be TRBD1 (6 bases). This CDR3 is built from 14 residues. Trimming removed 2 bases at V and 1 base at J, with 10 bases between. Germline lookup yields CDR1 SGDLS and CDR2 YYNGEE. The CDR3 loop is CASSVVGQSYEQYF. In nucleotides, the CDR3 is TGTGCCAGCAGCGTTGTAGGACAGTCCTACGAGCAGTACTTC.

V and J are TRBV30 and TRBJ2-5; 9 nucleotides align to TRBD2. With 1 base clipped from V and 5 bases from J, the junction kept 5 bases outside the gene matches. Germline-derived CDR1 and CDR2 are GTSNPN and SVGIG (reference sequence). The CDR3 has 14 residues. The DNA of the CDR3 is TGTGCCTGGAGTGACCCTAGCGGGATGGAGACCCAGTACTTC. Protein product: CAWSDPSGMETQYF.

The chain combines TRBV28 with TRBJ1-1; TRBD1 is a possible D gene (6 bases). The germline CDR1 and CDR2 sequences are MDHEN and SYDVKM. V was cut by 8 bases and J by 5 bases, with 24 bases left in between. The CDR3 runs 16 residues. The CDR3 DNA follows: TGTGCCAGCTCCCCCCTCGGCAGGGGCAAAGGGACTGAAGCTTTCTTT. The encoded protein is CASSPLGRGKGTEAFF. Variable domain in full (rest from reference TRBV28 and TRBJ1-1): DVKVTQSSRYLVKRTGEKVFLECVQDMDHENMFWYRQDPGLGLRLIYFSYDVKMKEKGDIPEGYSVSREKKERFSLILESASTNQTSMYLCASSPLGRGKGTEAFFGQGTRLTVV.

In this sample, this clone turned up once. The V and J genes are TRBV5-1 and TRBJ1-5, with 9 bases matching TRBD1. Germline trimming cut 3 bases from V and 1 base from J; bases unmatched to any gene: 5. Germline assignment: CDR1 SGHRS and CDR2 YFSETQ. The CDR3 runs to 16 residues. CDR3 amino acids: CASSSGTGTSNQPQHF. The DNA of the CDR3 is TGCGCCAGCAGCTCCGGGACAGGGACAAGCAATCAGCCCCAGCATTTT.

The rearrangement joins TRBV9 to TRBJ1-2, with a possible D match to TRBD1 (6 bases). In germline, CDR1 is SGDLS, CDR2 YYNGEE. V lost 2 bases to trimming and J lost 4 bases, with 15 bases between them. The CDR3 spans 15 residues. In DNA, the CDR3 is TGTGCCAGCAGCGTGTCGGCAGGGGTGGGCTATGGCTACACCTTC. This translates into CASSVSAGVGYGYTF.

This clone was recorded a few times. The DNA for the CDR3 is TGCAGCGACGATGGGGGATACAATGAGCAGTTCTTC. It specifies CSDDGGYNEQFF. V usage is TRBV29-1 and J usage is TRBJ2-1; D tentatively reads TRBD1 or TRBD2 (5 bases each). Trimming pared 7 bases from V and 4 bases from J, leaving 11 bases between. This CDR3 contains 12 residues. Germline V lookup: CDR1 SQVTM, CDR2 ANQGSEA.

The V gene is TRBV9, the J gene TRBJ1-6; 8 nucleotides align to TRBD1. Germline CDR1 is SGDLS and CDR2 is YYNGEE. CDR3 length: 14 amino acids. V lost 3 bases, J lost 6 bases, and 2 bases stayed unmatched. The CDR3 sequence: CASSAGTGNSPLHF. In nucleotides, the CDR3 is TGTGCCAGCAGCGCGGGGACAGGTAATTCACCCCTCCACTTT.